This TCR beta chain appears in the sequencing data of a study of T-cell reconstitution after alpha-beta-depleted transplantation in children. General study findings and limits: Expanded graft clones, several hundred of them, were reportedly the source of alpha-beta T cells about two months after transplant. The authors attributed T-cell counts and diversity one year after transplant mostly to newly produced T cells.

The V end was cut by 0 bases, the J end by 6 bases, with 11 bases between. The CDR3 has 14 residues. Per the germline V gene, CDR1 is DFQATT and CDR2 is SNEGSKA (reference sequence). As it was prepared, the TCRbeta library received unique molecular identifiers. TCRdb analysed the PCR reads with MiXCR anew, one entry per CDR3 protein. This table has around 800,000 distinct CDR3 sequences, around 15% appearing once. This clonotype was found a few times. The antigen is not known. The sequencing used PBMCs, mostly from graft donor cells, collected 360 days after TCRalphabeta/CD19-depleted stem cell transplant. The chain recombines TRBV20-1 with TRBJ2-2, with D perhaps assigned TRBD1 or TRBD2 (5 bases each). The receptor comes from a male patient younger than 18 who had a stem cell transplant for acute lymphoblastic leukemia, so the T cells may come from the graft donor. The CDR3 nucleotides are TGCAGTGCTAGAGATGGGACCGGGGCCGGGGAGCTGTTTTTT. It specifies CSARDGTGAGELFF.